A selection of T cell receptor beta chains follows, all from one sample in a study of T cell responses to AZD1222 COVID-19 vaccine. Clones were read by immunoSEQ multiplex PCR, and TCRdb kept only the in-frame ones, dropping some. The sample includes under 200,000 clones, about 89% of them seen just once. The sample here was peripheral blood, taken on day 0 of MenACWY control vaccination. The receptor set was obtained from an adult in good health. CDR3s include the opening cysteine and the closing phenylalanine or tryptophan. The D gene is left open where the match is weak. The size field is filled for only some rows; it gives once, few, many or a size class.

D gene	V gene	clone size	CDR3 length	J gene	CDR3 DNA	CDR3 protein
NA	TRBV5-5	NA	14	TRBJ2-5	TGTGCCAGCAGCTTCGACAGGCCCCGGGGGACCCAGTACTTC	CASSFDRPRGTQYF
TRBD2	TRBV5-6	NA	17	TRBJ2-1	TGTGCCAGCAGCTTCGTGACTAGCGGAATTACCTACAATGAGCAGTTCTTC	CASSFVTSGITYNEQFF
TRBD1	TRBV7-2	NA	13	TRBJ1-6	TGTGCCAGCAGCTTCGGGACAGTTCAACCCCTCCACTTT	CASSFGTVQPLHF
TRBD1	TRBV3-1/TRBV3-2	NA	15	TRBJ2-7	TGTGCCAGCAGCCTTGCTGGACAGGGGGCGCGAGAGCAGTACTTC	CASSLAGQGAREQYF
NA	TRBV6-5	NA	14	TRBJ1-1	TGTGCCAGCAGACAGTGGCAGGGCAACACTGAAGCTTTCTTT	CASRQWQGNTEAFF
NA	TRBV11-2	NA	14	TRBJ1-5	TGTGCCAGCAGCCAGGGACTGATCAATCAGCCCCAGCATTTT	CASSQGLINQPQHF
NA	TRBV5-4	few	15	TRBJ2-1	TGTGCCAGCAAAAGGGCCGGGACCCAATACAATGAGCAGTTCTTC	CASKRAGTQYNEQFF
TRBD1	TRBV3-1/TRBV3-2	NA	15	TRBJ2-1	TGTGCCAGCAGCCAGAGTGGCAGGGGGCGGAATGAGCAGTTCTTC	CASSQSGRGRNEQFF
NA	TRBV6-6	NA	17	TRBJ2-7	TGTGCCAGCAGTCTCCAAGGTGGCAGGAGACTATCCTACGAGCAGTACTTC	CASSLQGGRRLSYEQYF
NA	TRBV6-5	NA	14	TRBJ1-2	TGTGCCAGCAATTCCCTCCGGGCCAACTATGGCTACACCTTC	CASNSLRANYGYTF
TRBD1	TRBV9	NA	20	TRBJ2-6	TGTGCCAGCAGCCCCCGGGACCGGGACAGGGTGATCTCTGGGGCCAACGTCCTGACTTTC	CASSPRDRDRVISGANVLTF
TRBD2	TRBV6-2/TRBV6-3	NA	15	TRBJ2-1	TGTGCCAGCAGTTACGGGACTAGTATCCACAATGAGCAGTTCTTC	CASSYGTSIHNEQFF